A selection of T cell receptor beta chains follows, all from one sample in a study of T cells after posttransplantation cyclophosphamide. Generated by immunoSEQ multiplex PCR, the TCRdb table keeps only in-frame clones and is missing some. The table records roughly 17,000 clones, 85% of them present only once. Specimen: PBMCs, collected after allogeneic stem cell transplant with calcineurin inhibitor and methotrexate. These receptors were obtained from a female patient between 18 and 35 years old who received an allogeneic stem cell transplant from an unrelated donor, was CMV-positive, and had acute and chronic GVHD. A share of the T cells may be of graft donor origin. The CDR3 runs from the conserved cysteine through the conserved F or W.

TRBJ1-1 TRBV7-9 CASSRETGGNTEAFF
TRBJ2-1 TRBV7-9 CASLGSHSYNEQFF
TRBJ1-5 TRBV29-1 CSVEDRQQGMHF
TRBJ2-3 TRBV6-1 CASSPSDRRTDTQYF
TRBJ2-3 TRBV11-3 CASSGGGTDTQYF
TRBJ2-2 TRBV4-1 CASSQLGTGRNTGELFF
TRBJ2-2 TRBV27 CASSFLGETGNTGELFF
TRBJ2-7 TRBV2 CASRAPGGWAYEQYF
TRBJ2-1 TRBV5-5 CASSLGQGRPYNEQFF
TRBJ1-4 TRBV19 CASTYSPAQGLSEKLFF
TRBJ2-2 TRBV25-1 CASSDPDRGYTGELFF
TRBJ2-2 TRBV6-5 CASSYSSLPDTGELFF
TRBJ2-1 TRBV29-1 CSVSHGQSSYNEQFF
TRBJ2-2 TRBV6-6 CASSLKVAANTGELFF
TRBJ1-3 TRBV6-5 CASSYSTGGQLNTIYF
TRBJ1-2 TRBV5-4 CASSSPGQFFGYTF
TRBJ1-1 TRBV30 CAWSGTVGWYGTEAFF
TRBJ2-7 TRBV6-6 CASSYSSGQGYEQYF
TRBJ2-7 TRBV11-2 CASSLAPPLAGGRGYEQYF
TRBJ1-1 TRBV7-9 CASSLGGQAEAFF
TRBJ2-7 TRBV7-9 CASSSSERSNYEQYF
TRBJ1-1 TRBV25-1 CASSAQGGTEAFF
TRBJ1-5 TRBV19 CASSPLNQPQHF
TRBJ1-2 TRBV19 CASSDLPVTGNYGYTF
TRBJ2-2 TRBV10-2 CASSAPRGNTGELFF
TRBJ1-6 TRBV18 CASSPGQGAGNSPLHF
TRBJ2-1 TRBV5-1 CASSYGLAGEGEQFF
TRBJ1-4 TRBV13 CASSLQGYEKLFF
TRBJ2-7 TRBV5-1 CASSFSGSSYEQYF
TRBJ1-2 TRBV7-9 CASSSREYYGYTF
TRBJ2-7 TRBV9 CASSVDSGSAYEQYF
TRBJ1-1 TRBV19 CASIPDQRSNSRLGRGTEAFF
TRBJ2-1 TRBV5-1 CASSGGLAVYNEQFF
TRBJ2-4 TRBV15 CATSSTLAAKNIQYF
TRBJ2-1 TRBV7-6 CASSPTAYNEQFF
TRBJ2-1 TRBV7-2 CASKRAGDEQFF
TRBJ2-2 TRBV11-2 CASSLGQRTGELFF
TRBJ1-4 TRBV6-5 CASRDRGDEKLFF
TRBJ1-2 TRBV4-1 CASSRDRPQLGYTF
TRBJ2-1 TRBV11-2 CASSLAGLSGGNGEQFF
TRBJ2-7 TRBV10-1 CASRAGRYEQYF
TRBJ2-7 TRBV4-1 CASSQEPDSTYEQYF
TRBJ1-5 TRBV29-1 CSVGGRIHSNQPQHF
TRBJ2-1 TRBV5-1 CASSLVAGPSYNEQFF
TRBJ2-6 TRBV7-9 CASSSFGSLSSGANVLTF
TRBJ1-2 TRBV15 CATSTRQGDDGYTF
TRBJ1-1 TRBV29-1 CSGLRGPEAFF
TRBJ2-1 TRBV2 CASTLKPPSSYNEQFF
TRBJ2-5 TRBV19 CASSQTFQETQYF
TRBJ2-1 TRBV6-1 CASSEAGSGRATEQFF
TRBJ2-3 TRBV5-1 CASSLIPGPTDTQYF
TRBJ1-2 TRBV7-9 CASSYGTGNGYTF
TRBJ2-7 TRBV5-6 CASSLGRVYEQYF
TRBJ1-2 TRBV6-5 CASSYGHYGYTF
TRBJ2-3 TRBV30 CAWNLAGVADTQYF